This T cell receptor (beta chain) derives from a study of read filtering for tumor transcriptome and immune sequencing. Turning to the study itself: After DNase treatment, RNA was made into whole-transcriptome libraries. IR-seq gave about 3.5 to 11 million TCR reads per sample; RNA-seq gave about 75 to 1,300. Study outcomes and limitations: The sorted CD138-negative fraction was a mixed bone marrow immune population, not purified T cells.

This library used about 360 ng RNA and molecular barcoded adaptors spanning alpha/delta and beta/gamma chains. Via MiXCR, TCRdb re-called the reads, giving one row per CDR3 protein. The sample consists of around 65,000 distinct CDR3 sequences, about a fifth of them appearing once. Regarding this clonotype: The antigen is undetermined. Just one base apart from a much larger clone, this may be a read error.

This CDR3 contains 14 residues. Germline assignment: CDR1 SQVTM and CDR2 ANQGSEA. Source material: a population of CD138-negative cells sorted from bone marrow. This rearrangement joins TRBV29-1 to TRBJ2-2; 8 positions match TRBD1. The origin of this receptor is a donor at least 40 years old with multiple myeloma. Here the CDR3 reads CIVGQGLNTGELFF. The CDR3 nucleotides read TGCATCGTTGGACAGGGCCTTAACACCGGGGAGCTGTTTTTT.